This T cell receptor beta chain is from a study of blood T cell repertoires in COVID-19. Across the study: Acute-phase and convalescent COVID-19 samples originated in the United States, Italy and Spain.

Source study methods: Amplifying reference gene primers gave estimates of nucleated cell counts. The assay was immunoSEQ multiplex PCR, and TCRdb's table has in-frame clones only and misses some. V, J and clone size derive from that table, while D and trimming were established from the DNA sequence. The data contain approximately 150,000 clones, about nine tenths of them singletons. This CDR3 is 16 amino acids long. Germline V lookup: CDR1 LGHDT, CDR2 YNNKEL (reference sequence). V lost 4 bases and J lost 0; bases outside the gene matches: 5. The sequenced sample consisted of peripheral blood. The TCR comes from a human donor in a cohort sampled during active COVID-19. This chain uses TRBV3-1 (or the pseudogene TRBV3-2) with TRBJ2-2; 7 bases agree with TRBD2. This CDR3 reads CASSPWGGSNTGELFF. The CDR3, as DNA: TGTGCCAGCAGCCCTTGGGGGGGATCGAACACCGGGGAGCTGTTTTTT.